These 12 T cell receptor beta chains were all obtained from the same sample, sequenced in a study of control samples from healthy donors and cancer patients. Assay used: immunoSEQ multiplex PCR; TCRdb lists only in-frame clones, some missing. The sample lists about 30,000 clones; about 80% were seen once. The sequenced material came from PBMCs. These receptor sequences come from a man between 60 and 75 years old with head and neck cancer.

The gene calls are TRBV5-1 and TRBJ1-1, with D possibly TRBD1 on 6 matching bases. Per germline, CDR1 SGHRS and CDR2 YFSETQ. The V gene lost 1 base and the J gene lost 4 bases, with 14 bases spanning the gap. The CDR3 sequence is 15 residues long. The CDR3 spells CASSLSQGQGTEAFF. The CDR3 bases are TGCGCCAGCAGCTTGAGTCAGGGGCAGGGCACTGAAGCTTTCTTT. The variable domain in full, with the rest retrieved from reference TRBV5-1 and TRBJ1-1, is KAGVTQTPRYLIKTRGQQVTLSCSPISGHRSVSWYQQTPGQGLQFLFEYFSETQRNKGNFPGRFSGRQFSNSRSEMNVSTLELGDSALYLCASSLSQGQGTEAFFGQGTRLTVV.

J is TRBJ1-5 and V is TRBV9; TRBD1 might be the D (5 bases). The germline CDR1 and CDR2 sequences are SGDLS and YYNGEE. Trimming pared 3 bases from V and 7 bases from J, leaving 11 bases between. The CDR3 runs 13 residues. The CDR3 loop reads CASSGGEGQPQHF. The DNA for the CDR3 is TGTGCCAGCAGCGGAGGGGAGGGACAGCCCCAGCATTTT.

The chain uses TRBV28 and TRBJ1-4; D remains ambiguous. Germline CDR1 MDHEN, CDR2 SYDVKM. V lost 1 base, J lost 4 bases, and 7 bases lay in between. The length of the CDR3 is 14 residues. The CDR3 region has the DNA TGTGCCAGCAGTTTATACGTGTTTAATGAAAAACTGTTTTTT. Translated: CASSLYVFNEKLFF.

The rearrangement uses TRBV5-6 and TRBJ1-1; 8 bases fit TRBD1. With 1 base clipped from V and 6 bases from J, the junction kept 8 bases outside the gene matches. Per the germline V gene, CDR1 is SGHDT and CDR2 is YYEEEE. CDR3 length equals 15 residues. The CDR3 region has the DNA TGTGCCAGCAGCTTGACAGGGGGGGATTTCTCTGAAGCTTTCTTT. Protein: CASSLTGGDFSEAFF. The variable domain in full, with the rest retrieved from reference TRBV5-6 and TRBJ1-1, is DAGVTQSPTHLIKTRGQQVTLRCSPKSGHDTVSWYQQALGQGPQFIFQYYEEEERQRGNFPDRFSGHQFPNYSSELNVNALLLGDSALYLCASSLTGGDFSEAFFGQGTRLTVV.

This sequence joins TRBV6-5 and TRBJ1-6, with D uncertain. V shed 0 bases and J shed 7 bases, with 10 bases lying between them. Germline CDR1 is MNHEY and CDR2 is SVGAGI. The CDR3 has 15 amino acids. This chain's CDR3 is CASSYSTGVNSPLHF. CDR3 DNA: TGTGCCAGCAGTTACTCGACCGGGGTGAATTCACCCCTCCACTTT.

Notes on this clone: Germline is not matched at one junction end, which may reflect a read error. This specimen includes other DNA sequences encoding the same CDR3. The rearrangement uses TRBV9 and TRBJ2-2, with D perhaps given as TRBD1 or TRBD2 (5 bases each). In germline, CDR1 is SGDLS, CDR2 YYNGEE. The CDR3 extends over 15 amino acids. CDR3 protein: CASSVEGAGTGELFF. The CDR3 DNA reads as TGTGCCAGCAGCGTAGAAGGGGCGGGCACCGGGGAACTGTTTTTT.

This chain links TRBV6-6 with TRBJ2-2; 9 bases line up with TRBD2. This CDR3 is 15 amino acids long. The trim removed 5 bases at V and 7 bases at J, leaving 8 bases unmatched. Germline V lookup: CDR1 MNHNY, CDR2 SVGAGI (reference sequence). The CDR3 spells CASSTPIAGVGELFF. For the CDR3, the DNA is TGTGCCAGCAGTACCCCGATAGCGGGAGTCGGGGAGCTGTTTTTT.

The chain employs TRBV3-1 (or the pseudogene TRBV3-2) and TRBJ2-7; D not resolved. The germline V gene encodes CDR1 LGHDT and CDR2 YNNKEL (reference sequence). Trimming took 1 base from V and 4 from J, leaving 8 bases between them. The CDR3 has 13 residues. CDR3 sequence (DNA): TGTGCCAGCAGCCAAGGCTCTGAGTACGAGCAGTACTTC. Translating it yields CASSQGSEYEQYF.

The chain is built from TRBV28 and TRBJ2-1; TRBD1 matches 11 bases. V lost 7 bases to trimming and J lost 5 bases; unmatched junction nucleotides: 7. Germline values: CDR1 MDHEN, CDR2 SYDVKM. The CDR3 has 15 residues. The CDR3 DNA reads TGTGCCAGCAACTCTCCGGGACAGGGGGACAATGAGCAGTTCTTC. This codes for CASNSPGQGDNEQFF.

This CDR3 reads CASSYSGRTGGPGNTIYF. The DNA of the CDR3 is TGTGCCAGCAGTTACTCCGGTCGAACGGGCGGCCCTGGAAACACCATATATTTT. V is TRBV6-2 or TRBV6-3 and J is TRBJ1-3; D gene uncertain. The germline gives CDR1 MNHEY, CDR2 SVGEGT. The CDR3 is 18 residues long. Trimming left V 0 bases short and J 2 bases short, with 17 bases between.

The V gene is TRBV6-6, the J gene TRBJ2-7; D may be TRBD1 or TRBD2 (5 bases each). CDR3 size: 13 residues. Germline V gene lookup returns CDR1 MNHNY and CDR2 SVGAGI (reference sequence). V gave up 5 bases and J gave up 5 bases, with 13 bases separating them. The CDR3 region is CASSPGGINEQYF. Here the CDR3 DNA reads TGTGCCAGCAGTCCTGGGGGAATTAACGAGCAGTACTTC.

The chain carries TRBV7-2 and TRBJ2-7, with D perhaps matching TRBD1 (5 bases). V was clipped by 3 bases and J by 2 bases, with 11 bases between them. The CDR3 is 14 residues long. From germline, CDR1 is SGHTA and CDR2 FQGNSA. Written as DNA, the CDR3 is TGTGCCAGCAGCTTGACGGACAATGCCTACGAGCAGTACTTC. Translated, it gives CASSLTDNAYEQYF.